This T cell receptor beta chain was retrieved from a study of shared T cell receptors in the human thymus. This CDR3 contains 13 residues. Germline values: CDR1 LNHDA, CDR2 SQIVND (reference sequence). V was cut by 5 bases and J by 4 bases, with 10 bases left in between. Some clones are missing from TCRdb's copy, which holds only in-frame ones; the method was immunoSEQ multiplex PCR. The repertoire holds about 380,000 clones, with 95% as singletons. This sequence was found in a human donor. V gene TRBV19 combines with J gene TRBJ2-3; D unresolved. The sequenced sample consisted of thymocytes. CDR3 nucleotides: TGTGCCAGTAGTGTCTCCCCCCCAGATACGCAGTATTTT. Translating it yields CASSVSPPDTQYF.